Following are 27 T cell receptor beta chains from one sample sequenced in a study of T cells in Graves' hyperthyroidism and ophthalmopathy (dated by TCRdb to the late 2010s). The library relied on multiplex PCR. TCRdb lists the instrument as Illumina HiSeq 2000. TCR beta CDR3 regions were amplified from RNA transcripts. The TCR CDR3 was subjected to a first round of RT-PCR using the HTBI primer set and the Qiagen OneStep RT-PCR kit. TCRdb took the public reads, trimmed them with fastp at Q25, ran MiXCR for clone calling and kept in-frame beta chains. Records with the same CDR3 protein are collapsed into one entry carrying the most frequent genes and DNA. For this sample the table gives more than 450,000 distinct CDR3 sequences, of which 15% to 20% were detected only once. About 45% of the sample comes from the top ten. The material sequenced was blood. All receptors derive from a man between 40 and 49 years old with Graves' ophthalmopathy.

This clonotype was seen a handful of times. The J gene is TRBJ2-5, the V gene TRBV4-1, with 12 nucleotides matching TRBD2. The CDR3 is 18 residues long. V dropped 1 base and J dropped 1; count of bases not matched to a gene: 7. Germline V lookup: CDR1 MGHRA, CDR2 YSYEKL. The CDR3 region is CASSQGGLAGGLQETQYF. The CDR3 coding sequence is TGCGCCAGCAGCCAAGGGGGACTAGCGGGCGGGCTCCAAGAGACCCAGTACTTC.

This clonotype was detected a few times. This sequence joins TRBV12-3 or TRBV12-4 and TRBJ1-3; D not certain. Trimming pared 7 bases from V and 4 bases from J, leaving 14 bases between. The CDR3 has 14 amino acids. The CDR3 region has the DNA TGTGCCAGCAATCATCGGCCGGGAGGAAACACCATATATTTT. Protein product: CASNHRPGGNTIYF.

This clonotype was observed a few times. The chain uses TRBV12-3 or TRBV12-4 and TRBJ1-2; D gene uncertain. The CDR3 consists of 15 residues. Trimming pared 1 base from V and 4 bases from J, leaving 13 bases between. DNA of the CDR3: TGTGCCAGCAGTTTAGTGGCAGGAACCATCTATGGCTACACCTTC. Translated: CASSLVAGTIYGYTF.

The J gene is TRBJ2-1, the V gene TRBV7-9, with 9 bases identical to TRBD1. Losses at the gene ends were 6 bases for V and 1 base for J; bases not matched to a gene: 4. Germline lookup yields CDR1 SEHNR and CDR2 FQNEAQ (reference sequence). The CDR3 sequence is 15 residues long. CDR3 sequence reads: CASRPGTGSYNEQFF. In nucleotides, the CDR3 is TGTGCCAGCAGGCCCGGGACAGGGTCCTACAATGAGCAGTTCTTC.

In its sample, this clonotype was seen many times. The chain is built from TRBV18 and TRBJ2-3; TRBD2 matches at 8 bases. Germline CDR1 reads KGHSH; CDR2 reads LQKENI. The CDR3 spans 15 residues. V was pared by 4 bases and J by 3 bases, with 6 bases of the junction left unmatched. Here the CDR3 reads CASSLSGGGTDTQYF. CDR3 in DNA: TGTGCCAGCTCACTCAGCGGGGGAGGGACAGATACGCAGTATTTT.

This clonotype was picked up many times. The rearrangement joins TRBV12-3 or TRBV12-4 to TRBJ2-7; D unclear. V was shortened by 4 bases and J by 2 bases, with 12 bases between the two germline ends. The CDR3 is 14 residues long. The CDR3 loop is CASSSGVGPYEQYF. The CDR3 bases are TGTGCCAGCAGTTCTGGAGTTGGACCCTACGAGCAGTACTTC.

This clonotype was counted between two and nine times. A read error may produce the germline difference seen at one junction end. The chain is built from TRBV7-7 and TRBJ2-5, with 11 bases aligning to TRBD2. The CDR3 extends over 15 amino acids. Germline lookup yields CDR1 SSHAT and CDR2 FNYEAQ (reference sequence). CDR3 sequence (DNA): TGTGCTAGCAGCTCGGCACTAGCGGGGGAGGAGACCCAGTACTTC. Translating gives CASSSALAGEETQYF.

DNA for the CDR3: TGTGCCAGCAGCCAGCCCACAGTGAACACTGAAGCTTTCTTT. Its protein is CASSQPTVNTEAFF. The chain combines TRBV4-2 with TRBJ1-1; D is undetermined. The CDR3 is 14 amino acids. The V end was cut by 3 bases, the J end by 0 bases, with 8 bases between. Per the germline V gene, CDR1 is LGHNA and CDR2 is YNFKEQ.

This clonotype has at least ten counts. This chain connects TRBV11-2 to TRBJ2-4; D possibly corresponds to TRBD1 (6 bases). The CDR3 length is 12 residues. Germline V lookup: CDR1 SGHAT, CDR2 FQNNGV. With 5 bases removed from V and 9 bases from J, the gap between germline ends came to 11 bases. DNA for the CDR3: TGTGCCAGCAGCACCACAGGGCTCATTCAGTACTTC. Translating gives CASSTTGLIQYF. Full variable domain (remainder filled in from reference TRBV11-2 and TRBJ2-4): EAGVAQSPRYKIIEKRQSVAFWCNPISGHATLYWYQQILGQGPKLLIQFQNNGVVDDSQLPKDRFSAERLKGVDSTLKIQPAKLEDSAVYLCASSTTGLIQYFGAGTRLSVL.

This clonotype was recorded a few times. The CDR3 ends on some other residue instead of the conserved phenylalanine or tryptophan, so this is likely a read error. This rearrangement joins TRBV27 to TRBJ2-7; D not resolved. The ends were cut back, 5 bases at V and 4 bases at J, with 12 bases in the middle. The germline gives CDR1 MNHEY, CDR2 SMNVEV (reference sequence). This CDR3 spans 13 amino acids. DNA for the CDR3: TGTGCCAGCAGTATAGGACGTACGTACGAGCAGTACCTC. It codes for CASSIGRTYEQYL.

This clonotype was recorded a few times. In DNA, the CDR3 is TGTGCCAGCAGTCCGGGACAGGGTAGGCAGACCCAGTACTTC. Residues: CASSPGQGRQTQYF. The rearrangement joins TRBV28 to TRBJ2-5, with TRBD1 matching over 9 bases. The V gene's germline CDR1 is MDHEN and CDR2 SYDVKM. Trimming cost V 5 bases and J 6 bases; bases outside gene matches: 7. This CDR3 contains 14 residues.

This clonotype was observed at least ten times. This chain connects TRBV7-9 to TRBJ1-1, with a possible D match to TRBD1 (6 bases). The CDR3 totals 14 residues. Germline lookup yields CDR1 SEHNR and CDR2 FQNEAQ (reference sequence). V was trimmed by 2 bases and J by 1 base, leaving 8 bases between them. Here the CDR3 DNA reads TGTGCCAGCAGCTTACAGGGGTCGAACACTGAAGCTTTCTTT. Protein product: CASSLQGSNTEAFF.

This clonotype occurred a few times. The chain's CDR3 is CSARGRGTYEQYF. The DNA for the CDR3 is TGCAGTGCTAGAGGTAGGGGGACCTACGAGCAGTACTTC. The chain uses TRBV20-1 and TRBJ2-7, with a weak D call TRBD1 (6 bases). This CDR3 contains 13 residues. Germline CDR1 reads DFQATT; CDR2 reads SNEGSKA (reference sequence). V gave up 1 base and J gave up 2 bases, with 9 bases separating them.

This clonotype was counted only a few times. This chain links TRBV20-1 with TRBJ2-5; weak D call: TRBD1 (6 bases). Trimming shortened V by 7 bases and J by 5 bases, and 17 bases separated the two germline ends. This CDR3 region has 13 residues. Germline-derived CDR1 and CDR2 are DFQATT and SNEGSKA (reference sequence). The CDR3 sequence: CSGAGVSIETQYF. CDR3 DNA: TGCAGTGGGGCAGGGGTTTCAATTGAGACCCAGTACTTC.

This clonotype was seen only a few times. The CDR3 sequence: CASSIQLAGGAGELFF. For the CDR3, the DNA is TGTGCCAGCAGCATACAACTAGCGGGAGGGGCCGGGGAGCTGTTTTTT. The rearrangement uses TRBV7-6 and TRBJ2-2; 13 positions match TRBD2. Germline-derived CDR1 and CDR2 are SGHVS and FNYEAQ. V trimming: 5 bases; J trimming: 6 bases; junction bases outside the gene matches: 6. The CDR3 runs to 16 residues.

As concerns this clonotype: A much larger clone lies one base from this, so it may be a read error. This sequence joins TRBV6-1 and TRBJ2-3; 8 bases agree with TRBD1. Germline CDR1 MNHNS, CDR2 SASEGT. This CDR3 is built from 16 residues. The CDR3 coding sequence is TGTGCCGGCAGTGAGCTGACAGGGGTGGGCACAGATACGCAGTATTTT. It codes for CAGSELTGVGTDTQYF.

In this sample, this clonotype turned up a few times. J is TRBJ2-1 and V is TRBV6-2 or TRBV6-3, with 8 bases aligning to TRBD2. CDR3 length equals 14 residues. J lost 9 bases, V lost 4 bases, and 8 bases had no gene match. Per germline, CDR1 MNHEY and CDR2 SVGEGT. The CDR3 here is CASSFSGTSGEQFF. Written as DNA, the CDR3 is TGTGCCAGCAGTTTTTCCGGGACTAGTGGTGAGCAGTTCTTC.

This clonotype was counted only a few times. This chain's CDR3 is CASSQDRGANAFF. CDR3 DNA: TGCGCCAGCAGCCAGGACAGGGGGGCGAATGCTTTCTTT. The chain joins TRBV5-1 to TRBJ1-1; 10 bases fit TRBD1. This CDR3 spans 13 amino acids. The V gene's germline CDR1 is SGHRS and CDR2 YFSETQ. With V trimmed by 4 bases and J by 11 bases, 8 bases remained unmatched.

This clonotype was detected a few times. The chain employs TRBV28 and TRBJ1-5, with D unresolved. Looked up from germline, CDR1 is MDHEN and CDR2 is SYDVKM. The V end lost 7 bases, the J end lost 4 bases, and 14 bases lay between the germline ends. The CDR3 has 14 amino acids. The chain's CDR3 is CASTIVGENQPQHF. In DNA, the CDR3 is TGTGCCAGCACCATCGTCGGGGAGAATCAGCCCCAGCATTTT. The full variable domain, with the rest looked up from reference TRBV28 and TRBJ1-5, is DVKVTQSSRYLVKRTGEKVFLECVQDMDHENMFWYRQDPGLGLRLIYFSYDVKMKEKGDIPEGYSVSREKKERFSLILESASTNQTSMYLCASTIVGENQPQHFGDGTRLSIL.

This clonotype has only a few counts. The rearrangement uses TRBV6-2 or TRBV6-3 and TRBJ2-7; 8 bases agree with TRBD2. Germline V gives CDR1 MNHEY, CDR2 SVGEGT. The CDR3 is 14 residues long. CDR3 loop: CAARGADPSYEQYF. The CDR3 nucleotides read TGTGCAGCGCGGGGGGCGGACCCCTCCTACGAGCAGTACTTC.

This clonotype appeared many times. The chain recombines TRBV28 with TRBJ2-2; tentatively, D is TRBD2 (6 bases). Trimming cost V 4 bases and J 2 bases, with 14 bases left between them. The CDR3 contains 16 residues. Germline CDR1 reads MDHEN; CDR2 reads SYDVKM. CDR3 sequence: CASSSAGFLNTGELFF. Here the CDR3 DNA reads TGTGCCAGCAGTTCGGCGGGATTCTTAAACACCGGGGAGCTGTTTTTT.

CDR3: CASTSRPAVNTGELFF. DNA for the CDR3: TGTGCCAGCACCTCGCGGCCAGCCGTGAACACCGGGGAGCTGTTTTTT. This chain connects TRBV6-1 to TRBJ2-2; D not resolved. The V gene lost 7 bases and the J gene lost 1 base, with 16 bases spanning the gap. The germline gives CDR1 MNHNS, CDR2 SASEGT. This CDR3 has 16 amino acids.

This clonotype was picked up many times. CDR3 nucleotide sequence: TGTGCCAGCTCGTCAGATACGCAGTATTTT. Encoded protein: CASSSDTQYF. This chain connects TRBV2 to TRBJ2-3; D is undetermined. This CDR3 has 10 residues. CDR1 is SNHLY and CDR2 is FYNNEI in the germline V gene. Deletions cut 8 bases from V and 4 bases from J, with 4 bases between.

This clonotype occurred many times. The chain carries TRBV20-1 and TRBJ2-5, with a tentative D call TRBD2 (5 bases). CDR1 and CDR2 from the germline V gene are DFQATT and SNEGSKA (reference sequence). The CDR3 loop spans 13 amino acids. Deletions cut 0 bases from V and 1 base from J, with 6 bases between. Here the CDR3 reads CSARDSAQETQYF. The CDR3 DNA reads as TGCAGTGCTAGAGATAGCGCCCAAGAGACCCAGTACTTC.

CDR3 in amino acids: CASEVGIEAFF. In DNA form, the CDR3 reads TGTGCCAGCGAGGTGGGGATAGAAGCTTTCTTT. This chain joins TRBV5-5 and TRBJ1-1; D ambiguous. Germline CDR1 and CDR2: SGHKS and YYEKEE (reference sequence). V lost 7 bases to trimming and J lost 8 bases, with 12 bases between them. This CDR3 has 11 residues.

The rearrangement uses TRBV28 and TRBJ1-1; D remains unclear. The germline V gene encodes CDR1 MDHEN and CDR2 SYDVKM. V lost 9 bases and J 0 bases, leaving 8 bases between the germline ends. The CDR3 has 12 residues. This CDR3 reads CASQRVNTEAFF. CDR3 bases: TGTGCCAGTCAGAGGGTGAACACTGAAGCTTTCTTT.

The CDR3 nucleotides are TGTGCCAGCAGTGGAGTCTGGGGAAGGAATGAGCAGTTCTTC. Translating gives CASSGVWGRNEQFF. The chain combines TRBV2 with TRBJ2-1; D is unclear. The CDR3 has 14 amino acids. The V end was cut by 4 bases, the J end by 7 bases, with 14 bases between. The germline V gene encodes CDR1 SNHLY and CDR2 FYNNEI.